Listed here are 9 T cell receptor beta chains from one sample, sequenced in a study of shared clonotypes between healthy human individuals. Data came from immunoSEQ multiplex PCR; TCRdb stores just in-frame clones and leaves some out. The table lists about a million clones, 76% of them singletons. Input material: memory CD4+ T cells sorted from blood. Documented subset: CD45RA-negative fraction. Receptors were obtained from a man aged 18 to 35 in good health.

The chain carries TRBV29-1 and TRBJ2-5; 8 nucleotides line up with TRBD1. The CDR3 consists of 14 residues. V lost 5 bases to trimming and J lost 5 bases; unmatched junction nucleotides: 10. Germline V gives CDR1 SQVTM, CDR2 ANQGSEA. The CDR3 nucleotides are TGCAGCGTTCCAAGAGGGGACAGGTGGGAGACCCAGTACTTC. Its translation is CSVPRGDRWETQYF.

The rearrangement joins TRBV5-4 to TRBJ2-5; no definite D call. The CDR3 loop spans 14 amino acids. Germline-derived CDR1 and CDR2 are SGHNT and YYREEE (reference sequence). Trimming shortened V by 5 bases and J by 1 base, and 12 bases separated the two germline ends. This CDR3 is CASSDTRSQETQYF. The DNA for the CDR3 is TGTGCCAGCAGTGACACACGATCCCAAGAGACCCAGTACTTC.

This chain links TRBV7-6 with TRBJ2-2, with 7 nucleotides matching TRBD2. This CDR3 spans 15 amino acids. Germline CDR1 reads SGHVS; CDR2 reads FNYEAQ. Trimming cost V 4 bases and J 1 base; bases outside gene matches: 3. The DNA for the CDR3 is TGTGCCAGCAGCTCACTAGCGAAGAACACCGGGGAGCTGTTTTTT. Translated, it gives CASSSLAKNTGELFF.

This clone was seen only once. CDR3 amino acids: CASYQVEETQYF. CDR3 coding DNA: TGTGCAAGTTATCAGGTCGAGGAGACCCAGTACTTC. V and J are TRBV12-2 and TRBJ2-5; TRBD1, the D gene given by the table, was not confirmed from the DNA. TRBV12-2 is a pseudogene locus. There are 12 residues in the CDR3.

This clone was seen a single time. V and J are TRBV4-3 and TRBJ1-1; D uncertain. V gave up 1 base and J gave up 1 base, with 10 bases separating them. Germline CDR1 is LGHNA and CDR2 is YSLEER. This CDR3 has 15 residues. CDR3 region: CASSQVIKGNTEAFF. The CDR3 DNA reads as TGCGCCAGCAGCCAAGTTATCAAAGGGAACACTGAAGCTTTCTTT.

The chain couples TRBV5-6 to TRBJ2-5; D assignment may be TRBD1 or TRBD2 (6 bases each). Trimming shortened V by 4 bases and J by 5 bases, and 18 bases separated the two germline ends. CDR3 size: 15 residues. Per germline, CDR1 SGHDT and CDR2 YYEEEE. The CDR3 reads CASSARGLEAETQYF. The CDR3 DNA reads TGTGCCAGCAGCGCACGGGGGCTAGAGGCTGAGACCCAGTACTTC.

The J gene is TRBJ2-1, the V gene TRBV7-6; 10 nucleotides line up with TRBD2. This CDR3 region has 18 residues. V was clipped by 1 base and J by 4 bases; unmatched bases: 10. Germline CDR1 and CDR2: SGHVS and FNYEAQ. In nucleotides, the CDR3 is TGTGCCAGCAGCTTAGTAGGGTCGGCTAGCGGGGGATACAATGAGCAGTTCTTC. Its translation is CASSLVGSASGGYNEQFF.

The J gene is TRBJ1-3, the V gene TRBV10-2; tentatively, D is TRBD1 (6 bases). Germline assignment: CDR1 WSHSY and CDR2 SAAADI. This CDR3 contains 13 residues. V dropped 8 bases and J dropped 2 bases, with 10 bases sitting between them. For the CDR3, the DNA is TGCGCCAGCGCACAGGGTACTGGAAACACCATATATTTT. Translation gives CASAQGTGNTIYF.

The CDR3: CASSLRADRSYTEAFF. CDR3 in DNA: TGTGCCAGCAGCTTACGGGCCGATCGGTCGTACACTGAAGCTTTCTTT. The chain carries TRBV11-2 and TRBJ1-1, with D unresolved. The length of the CDR3 is 16 residues. The germline CDR1 and CDR2 sequences are SGHAT and FQNNGV. V lost 2 bases, J lost 3 bases, and 16 bases lay in between.